The sequence of this T cell receptor (beta chain) was determined in a study of T cells expressing NK-cell markers. The wider study: Just one sequenced donor of eight was HCMV-seronegative, while seven were seropositive.

The length of the CDR3 is 15 residues. Per the germline V gene, CDR1 is DFQATT and CDR2 is SNEGSKA (reference sequence). Generation of TCR beta cDNA was performed by 5'RACE template switching incorporating UMIs. TCRdb re-called the 5' RACE reads and catalogs CDR3 proteins one per entry, DNA excluded. Its table records 550,000 to 600,000 distinct CDR3 sequences. The clonotype originates from a man between 18 and 35 years old in good health. The sample comprised blood T cells: a sorted CD56 or NKG2C T cell subset, CD4+ or CD8+ T cells, or bulk PBMC T cells (not recorded which). The chain combines TRBV20-1 with TRBJ2-1; checking the TCRdb D call of TRBD2 is not possible without DNA. CDR3 residues: CSATFLAGRLGEQFF.